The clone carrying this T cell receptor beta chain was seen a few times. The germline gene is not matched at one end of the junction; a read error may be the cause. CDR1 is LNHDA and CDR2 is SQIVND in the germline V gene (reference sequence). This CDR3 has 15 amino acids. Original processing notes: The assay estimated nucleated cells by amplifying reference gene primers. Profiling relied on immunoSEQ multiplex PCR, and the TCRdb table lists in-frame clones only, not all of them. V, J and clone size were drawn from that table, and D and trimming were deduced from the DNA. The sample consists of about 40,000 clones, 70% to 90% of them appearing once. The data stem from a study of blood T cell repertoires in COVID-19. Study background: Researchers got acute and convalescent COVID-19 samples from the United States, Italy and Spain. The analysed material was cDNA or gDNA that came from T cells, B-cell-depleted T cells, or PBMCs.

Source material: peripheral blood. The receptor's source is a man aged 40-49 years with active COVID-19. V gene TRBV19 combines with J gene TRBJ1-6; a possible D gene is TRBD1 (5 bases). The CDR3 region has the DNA TGTGCCAGTAGGAGCCGGGACTCCAATAATTCACCCCTCCACTTT. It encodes CASRSRDSNNSPLHF. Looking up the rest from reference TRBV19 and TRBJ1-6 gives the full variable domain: DGGITQSPKYLFRKEGQNVTLSCEQNLNHDAMYWYRQDPGQGLRLIYYSQIVNDFQKGDIAEGYSVSREKKESFPLTVTSAQKNPTAFYLCASRSRDSNNSPLHFGNGTRLTVT.